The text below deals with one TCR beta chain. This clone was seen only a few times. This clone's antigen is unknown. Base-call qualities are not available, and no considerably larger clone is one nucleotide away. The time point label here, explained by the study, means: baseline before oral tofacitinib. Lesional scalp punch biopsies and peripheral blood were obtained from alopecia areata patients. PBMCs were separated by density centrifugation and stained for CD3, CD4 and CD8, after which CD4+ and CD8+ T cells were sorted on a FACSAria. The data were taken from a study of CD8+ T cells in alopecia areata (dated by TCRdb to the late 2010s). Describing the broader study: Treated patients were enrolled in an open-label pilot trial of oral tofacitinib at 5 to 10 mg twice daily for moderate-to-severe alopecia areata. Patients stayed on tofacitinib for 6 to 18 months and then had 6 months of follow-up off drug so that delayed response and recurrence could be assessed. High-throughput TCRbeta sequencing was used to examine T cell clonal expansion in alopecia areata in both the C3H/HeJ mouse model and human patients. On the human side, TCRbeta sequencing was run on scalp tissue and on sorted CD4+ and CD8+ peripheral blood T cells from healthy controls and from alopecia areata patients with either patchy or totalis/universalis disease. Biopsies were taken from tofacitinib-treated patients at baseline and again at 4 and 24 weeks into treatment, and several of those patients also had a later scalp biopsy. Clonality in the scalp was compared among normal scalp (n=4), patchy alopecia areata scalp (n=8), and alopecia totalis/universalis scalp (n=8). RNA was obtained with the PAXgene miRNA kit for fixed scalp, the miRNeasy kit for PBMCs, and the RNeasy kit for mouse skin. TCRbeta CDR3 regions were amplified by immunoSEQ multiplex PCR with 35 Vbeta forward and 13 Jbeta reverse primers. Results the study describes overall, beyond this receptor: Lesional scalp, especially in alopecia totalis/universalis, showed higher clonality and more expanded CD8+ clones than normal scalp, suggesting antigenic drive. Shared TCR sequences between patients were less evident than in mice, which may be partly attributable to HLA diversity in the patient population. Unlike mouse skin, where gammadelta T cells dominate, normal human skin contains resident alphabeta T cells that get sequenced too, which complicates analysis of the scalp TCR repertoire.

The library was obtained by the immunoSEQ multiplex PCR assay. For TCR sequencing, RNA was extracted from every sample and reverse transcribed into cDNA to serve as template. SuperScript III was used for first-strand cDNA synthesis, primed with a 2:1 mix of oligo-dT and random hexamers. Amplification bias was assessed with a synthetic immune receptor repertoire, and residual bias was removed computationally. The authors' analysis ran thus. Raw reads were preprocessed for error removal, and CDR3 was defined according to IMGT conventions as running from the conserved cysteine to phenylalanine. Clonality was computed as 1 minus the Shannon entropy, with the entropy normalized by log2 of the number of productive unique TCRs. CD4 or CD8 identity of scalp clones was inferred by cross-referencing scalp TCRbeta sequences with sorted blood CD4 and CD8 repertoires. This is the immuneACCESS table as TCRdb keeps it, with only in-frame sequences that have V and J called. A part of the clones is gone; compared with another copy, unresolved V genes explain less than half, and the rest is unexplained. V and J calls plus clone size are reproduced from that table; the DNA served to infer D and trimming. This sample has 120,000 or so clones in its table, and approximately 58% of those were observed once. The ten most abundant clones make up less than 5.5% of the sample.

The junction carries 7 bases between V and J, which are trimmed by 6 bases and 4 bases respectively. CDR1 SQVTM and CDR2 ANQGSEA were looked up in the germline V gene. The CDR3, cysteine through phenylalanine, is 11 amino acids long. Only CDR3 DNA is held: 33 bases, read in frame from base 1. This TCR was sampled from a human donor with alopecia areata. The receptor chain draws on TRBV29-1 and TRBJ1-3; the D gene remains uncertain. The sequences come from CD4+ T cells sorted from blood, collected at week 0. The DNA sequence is TGCAGCGTCGCACGAGGAAACACCATATATTTT. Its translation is CSVARGNTIYF.